This note documents a single T cell receptor (beta chain) sequence. In Seattle, patients joined the study during active infection and were tracked longitudinally. This specimen belongs to a study of blood T cell repertoires in COVID-19. Study-wide background: COVID-19 samples from acute and convalescent phases originated in the United States, Italy and Spain. PBMCs, B-cell-depleted T cells, or T cells were the source of the cDNA or gDNA that made up the material.

Germline assignment: CDR1 SNHLY and CDR2 FYNNEI. V was trimmed by 6 bases and J by 4 bases, leaving 16 bases between them. The CDR3 covers 15 residues. Original analysis: Reference gene primer amplification gave nucleated cell count estimates. TCRdb keeps only in-frame clones here, not all; method: immunoSEQ multiplex PCR. V and J calls and clone size are as listed in that table; D and trimming were resolved from the DNA. The sample holds 180,000 or so clones, about 90% seen once. The sequencing sample was made of peripheral blood. This TCR derives from a woman aged 60-70 years with COVID-19, enrolled during active disease. The chain couples TRBV2 to TRBJ1-5, with D tentatively TRBD1 (6 bases). DNA of the CDR3: TGTGCCAGCAGAGCCCTAAGGACAGATAATCAGCCCCAGCATTTT. As protein: CASRALRTDNQPQHF.